Listed below are T cell receptor beta chains from one sample, sequenced in a study of regulatory T cells in long-lasting Graves disease. TCRdb reprocessed the multiplex PCR reads via MiXCR and lists one record per CDR3 protein. This table has some 350,000 distinct CDR3 sequences, about 16% appearing once. These records were also assigned to another study, of T cells in Graves' hyperthyroidism and ophthalmopathy.

The sequenced sample was peripheral blood mononuclear cells (PBMCs), obtained at new diagnosis, from a patient treated with antithyroid drugs. The receptors come from a woman under 30 with Graves disease. Each CDR3 is given with its conserved first and last residue. The D gene is left open where the match is weak. Expanded clones are given a class, and other clones once, few, many or no size at all.

TRBV5-5	few	TRBJ1-4	16	.	CASSRGHGATNEKLFF	TGTGCCAGCAGCCGGGGACATGGGGCAACTAATGAAAAACTGTTTTTT
TRBV28	many	TRBJ2-4	15	TRBD1	CASSDRDGAKNIQYF	TGTGCCAGCTCAGACAGGGACGGGGCCAAAAACATTCAGTACTTC
TRBV7-8	.	TRBJ2-1	11	.	CASSPSFEQFF	TGTGCCAGCAGCCCGTCTTTTGAGCAGTTCTTC
TRBV4-1	many	TRBJ2-2	15	.	CASSQTGQNTGELFF	TGCGCCAGCAGCCAAACCGGACAGAACACCGGGGAGCTGTTTTTT
TRBV6-1	many	TRBJ2-5	18	TRBD1	CASSTNRGSLASQETQYF	TGTGCCAGCAGTACTAACAGGGGATCCTTAGCCTCGCAAGAGACCCAGTACTTC
TRBV9	many	TRBJ2-5	14	TRBD2	CASSVSGNQETQYF	TGTGCCAGCAGCGTTAGCGGGAACCAAGAGACCCAGTACTTC
TRBV29-1	few	TRBJ1-1	13	.	CSADSRLNTEAFF	TGCAGCGCCGATTCACGGTTGAACACTGAAGCTTTCTTT
TRBV3-1	many	TRBJ1-2	16	TRBD1	CASSRPGTARINGYTF	TGTGCCAGCAGCCGGCCCGGGACAGCCCGGATAAATGGCTACACCTTC
TRBV7-3	many	TRBJ1-6	12	.	CASSLTGGPLHF	TGTGCCAGCAGCTTGACCGGGGGTCCCCTCCACTTT
TRBV19	.	TRBJ1-3	13	.	CASSHGPGNTIYF	TGTGCCAGCTCCCACGGGCCTGGAAACACCATATATTTT
TRBV20-1	many	TRBJ2-7	13	.	CSARRQTSYEQYF	TGCAGTGCTAGGCGTCAAACCTCCTACGAGCAGTACTTC
TRBV28	many	TRBJ2-5	13	.	CASSLQGAETQYF	TGTGCCAGCAGTCTACAGGGTGCGGAGACCCAGTACTTC
TRBV4-2	.	TRBJ1-5	15	.	CASSQEGGDNQPQHF	TGTGCCAGCAGCCAAGAGGGGGGAGACAATCAGCCCCAGCATTTT
TRBV2	.	TRBJ2-5	16	TRBD1	CASSELAQGVRETQYF	TGTGCCAGCAGTGAATTAGCGCAGGGGGTTCGAGAGACCCAGTACTTC
TRBV6-1	many	TRBJ2-5	12	.	CASSDIQETQYF	TGTGCCAGCAGTGACATCCAAGAGACCCAGTACTTC
TRBV18	many	TRBJ2-7	13	.	CASSPAGRYEQYF	TGTGCCAGCTCACCCGCGGGGCGCTACGAGCAGTACTTC
TRBV7-8	many	TRBJ2-7	14	TRBD1	CASSSWTSGGEQYF	TGTGCCAGCAGCTCATGGACTTCAGGGGGCGAGCAGTACTTC
TRBV24-1	many	TRBJ2-1	16	TRBD1	CATSEAGQGFYNEQFF	TGTGCCACCAGTGAGGCGGGACAGGGATTCTACAATGAGCAGTTCTTC
TRBV16	.	TRBJ1-2	13	TRBD1	CASSQSRGSGYTF	TGTGCCAGCAGCCAATCCAGGGGGAGTGGCTACACCTTC
TRBV5-1	many	TRBJ2-1	17	.	CASSLRPFRYSYNEQFF	TGCGCCAGCAGCTTGAGGCCGTTCCGATATAGCTACAATGAGCAGTTCTTC
TRBV14	few	TRBJ1-1	15	TRBD1	CASSPIGTGNTEAFF	TGTGCCAGCAGCCCGATCGGGACAGGGAACACTGAAGCTTTCTTT
TRBV19	many	TRBJ2-1	16	.	CASSINHRASYNEQFF	TGTGCCAGTAGTATTAATCACAGGGCCTCCTACAATGAGCAGTTCTTC
TRBV7-2	many	TRBJ2-5	17	TRBD2	CASSSYGRVSWEETQYF	TGTGCCAGCAGCTCCTATGGGAGGGTTAGCTGGGAAGAGACCCAGTACTTC
TRBV4-2	.	TRBJ2-5	13	.	CASSKVAEETQYF	TGTGCCAGCAGCAAAGTAGCGGAAGAGACCCAGTACTTC
TRBV28	many	TRBJ2-5	13	.	CASSPRGQETQYF	TGTGCCAGCAGCCCCCGCGGACAAGAGACCCAGTACTTC
TRBV9	.	TRBJ2-6	15	.	CASTEGTLGANVLTF	TGTGCCAGCACCGAGGGGACTCTAGGAGCCAACGTCCTGACTTTC
TRBV19	.	TRBJ2-1	13	.	CASSVTGGGEQFF	TGTGCCAGTAGTGTAACAGGGGGAGGGGAGCAGTTCTTC
TRBV12-5	many	TRBJ2-1	10	.	CASGRSEQFF	TGTGCTAGTGGCAGATCGGAGCAGTTCTTC
TRBV11-2	.	TRBJ2-3	16	TRBD2	CASRYSGGFRADTQYF	TGTGCCAGCAGGTATAGCGGGGGCTTCCGCGCAGATACGCAGTATTTT
TRBV28	many	TRBJ2-2	13	TRBD1	CAIQGANTGELFF	TGTGCCATACAGGGGGCGAACACCGGGGAGCTGTTTTTT
TRBV11-1	many	TRBJ2-1	17	TRBD2	CASSQAQSSGTYNEQFF	TGTGCCAGCAGCCAAGCTCAATCTAGCGGGACTTACAATGAGCAGTTCTTC
TRBV3-1	many	TRBJ1-2	15	.	CASSPWDSAGYGYTF	TGTGCCAGCAGCCCCTGGGACTCCGCCGGCTATGGCTACACCTTC
TRBV6-1	many	TRBJ1-1	14	TRBD1	CASSTDRDHFEAFF	TGTGCCAGCAGTACAGACAGGGATCACTTTGAAGCTTTCTTT
TRBV12-3/TRBV12-4	many	TRBJ1-6	18	TRBD1	CASTAGAPGQGANSPLHF	TGTGCCAGCACCGCTGGAGCTCCGGGACAGGGGGCTAATTCACCCCTCCACTTT
TRBV5-1	few	TRBJ2-3	15	.	CASSLAGSGADTQYF	TGCGCCAGCAGCTTGGCCGGGTCCGGGGCAGATACGCAGTATTTT
TRBV6-2/TRBV6-3	few	TRBJ2-7	15	TRBD1	CASSYEVAGGHEQYF	TGTGCCAGCAGTTACGAGGTCGCAGGGGGCCACGAGCAGTACTTC
TRBV11-2	many	TRBJ1-2	14	.	CASSLDGRTYGYTF	TGTGCCAGCAGCTTAGATGGCAGGACTTATGGCTACACCTTC
TRBV28	many	TRBJ2-7	15	TRBD1	CASSSPGQGAYEQYF	TGTGCCAGCAGTTCCCCGGGACAGGGGGCGTACGAGCAGTACTTC
TRBV19	.	TRBJ2-1	15	.	CASRVAGMGVNEQFF	TGTGCCAGTAGAGTGGCGGGCATGGGGGTCAATGAGCAGTTCTTC
TRBV3-1	many	TRBJ1-2	13	.	CASSPRRAAGYTF	TGTGCCAGCAGCCCAAGGCGGGCAGCTGGCTACACCTTC
TRBV29-1	few	TRBJ2-7	11	.	CSVESAYEQYF	TGCAGCGTTGAATCGGCCTACGAGCAGTACTTC
TRBV11-2	few	TRBJ2-7	14	.	CANRENRRPYEQYF	TGTGCCAACAGAGAGAACAGGAGACCCTACGAGCAGTACTTC
TRBV30	many	TRBJ1-1	13	.	CAAGRGRYTEAFF	TGTGCCGCAGGGAGAGGTCGATACACTGAAGCTTTCTTT
TRBV6-1	.	TRBJ1-2	16	.	CASRRPQGPPNYGYTF	TGTGCCAGCAGACGACCACAGGGCCCCCCTAACTATGGCTACACCTTC
TRBV2	many	TRBJ1-6	13	.	CASSAYRDSPLHF	TGTGCCAGCAGTGCTTACAGGGACTCACCCCTCCACTTT
TRBV12-3/TRBV12-4	many	TRBJ1-5	16	.	CASSLFGRGYNQPQHF	TGTGCCAGCAGTTTATTCGGGAGGGGCTACAATCAGCCCCAGCATTTT
TRBV27	few	TRBJ1-2	18	TRBD1	CASSLTPRTGLSLYGYTF	TGTGCCAGCAGTCTTACCCCGCGGACAGGGTTAAGTCTTTATGGCTACACCTTC
TRBV6-4	.	TRBJ2-6	17	.	CASRPGLESSGANVLTF	TGTGCCAGCAGGCCCGGACTTGAGAGCTCTGGGGCCAACGTCCTGACTTTC
TRBV12-3/TRBV12-4	many	TRBJ1-4	14	.	CASSLRATNEKLFF	TGTGCCAGCAGCTTGCGGGCAACTAATGAAAAACTGTTTTTT
TRBV7-7	many	TRBJ2-3	13	.	CASSLMVGDTQYF	TGTGCTAGCAGCTTAATGGTCGGAGATACGCAGTATTTT
TRBV7-9	.	TRBJ2-2	11	.	CASSFYPELFF	TGTGCCAGCAGCTTTTACCCGGAGCTGTTTTTT
TRBV9	.	TRBJ2-1	15	TRBD2	CAGSAEGLADNEQFF	TGTGCCGGCAGCGCCGAAGGGCTAGCGGACAATGAGCAGTTCTTC
TRBV20-1	many	TRBJ2-1	15	TRBD2	CSAPPSGGAGNEQFF	TGCAGTGCACCACCTAGCGGGGGGGCCGGAAATGAGCAGTTCTTC
TRBV7-2	many	TRBJ2-5	14	TRBD2	CASSSTGTSETQYF	TGTGCCAGCAGCTCCACCGGGACTAGCGAGACCCAGTACTTC
TRBV2	many	TRBJ2-1	14	.	CASIRTASYNEQFF	TGTGCCAGCATTAGGACAGCCTCCTACAATGAGCAGTTCTTC
TRBV7-7	many	TRBJ2-5	17	TRBD2	CASSLKTSGGPGETQYF	TGTGCTAGCAGCTTGAAGACTAGCGGGGGGCCTGGAGAGACCCAGTACTTC
TRBV19	.	TRBJ2-1	14	TRBD2	CASRKGLAYNEQFF	TGTGCCAGTAGAAAGGGACTAGCTTACAATGAGCAGTTCTTC
TRBV16	few	TRBJ2-2	15	.	CASSPRHANTGELFF	TGTGCCAGCAGTCCAAGACACGCGAACACCGGGGAGCTGTTTTTT
TRBV5-1	.	TRBJ1-1	15	.	CASSWAGVGNTEAFF	TGCGCCAGCAGCTGGGCCGGGGTTGGGAACACTGAAGCTTTCTTT